Sequencing of this TCR beta chain was carried out in a study of T cells in Graves' hyperthyroidism and ophthalmopathy. As for the study in general: Blood was drawn when the patient was first diagnosed and still untreated.

Researchers took RNA transcripts and amplified the TCR beta CDR3 regions from them. The HTBI primer set was used in a first-round RT-PCR of the TCR CDR3. TCRdb independently ran MiXCR on the multiplex PCR reads; one entry per CDR3 protein. This sample has fewer than 850,000 distinct CDR3 sequences; roughly 17% occur once, and the top ten carry about a sixth. Trimming cost V 2 bases and J 1 base, with 14 bases left between them. The CDR3 extends over 16 amino acids. The germline V gene has CDR1 MDHEN and CDR2 SYDVKM. This clonotype was found many times. Sequenced material: blood. This receptor was taken from a man in his fifties with Graves' hyperthyroidism. This chain joins TRBV28 and TRBJ1-2; D not certain. DNA of the CDR3: TGTGCCAGCAGTTTAGTAGGTGGGCAATATAACTATGGCTACACCTTC. It is translated as CASSLVGGQYNYGYTF.